The rows below give T cell receptor beta chains drawn from one sample of a study of cytomegalovirus exposure and HLA in healthy donors. Assay used: immunoSEQ multiplex PCR; TCRdb lists only in-frame clones, some missing. The sample has about 76,000 clones; about 69% are singletons. The sample taken for sequencing was PBMCs. The receptor source for this set is a woman between 40 and 50 years old in good health and CMV-seropositive. CDR3s include the opening cysteine and the closing phenylalanine or tryptophan. D genes are given only for firm matches. Not all rows give a size; the values are once, few, many and, for expanded clones, a class.

D gene: TRBD2; V gene: TRBV6-5; J gene: TRBJ2-3; clone size: -; CDR3 DNA: TGTGCCAGCAGTTACCTGGGCGGGAGCCGGACAGATACGCAGTATTTT; CDR3 protein: CASSYLGGSRTDTQYF
D gene: TRBD1; V gene: TRBV6-5; J gene: TRBJ1-2; clone size: -; CDR3 DNA: TGTGCCAGCAGTTTCGACAGGGGGAGGGATGGCTACACCTTC; CDR3 protein: CASSFDRGRDGYTF
D gene: -; V gene: TRBV19; J gene: TRBJ1-2; clone size: few; CDR3 DNA: TGTGCCAGTAGTATACAGGGTAACGAAGCTAACTATGGCTACACCTTC; CDR3 protein: CASSIQGNEANYGYTF
D gene: -; V gene: TRBV5-6; J gene: TRBJ2-2; clone size: -; CDR3 DNA: TGTGCCAGCAGCTTAGCGCTCAGGAACACCGGGGAGCTGTTTTTT; CDR3 protein: CASSLALRNTGELFF
D gene: TRBD1; V gene: TRBV16; J gene: TRBJ2-3; clone size: -; CDR3 DNA: TGTGCCAGCAGCCAAGGGACAGGGGATTACATTAAAGGCACAGATACGCAGTATTTT; CDR3 protein: CASSQGTGDYIKGTDTQYF
D gene: TRBD1; V gene: TRBV7-6; J gene: TRBJ2-7; clone size: -; CDR3 DNA: TGTGCCAGCAGCCCGAGGGACAGAACCTCCTACGAGCAGTACTTC; CDR3 protein: CASSPRDRTSYEQYF
D gene: -; V gene: TRBV6-6; J gene: TRBJ2-6; clone size: -; CDR3 DNA: TGTGCCGGCGCCCCGAGGGCTGGGGCCAACGTCCTGACTTTC; CDR3 protein: CAGAPRAGANVLTF
D gene: -; V gene: TRBV20-1; J gene: TRBJ1-2; clone size: -; CDR3 DNA: TGCAGGCGGGGGGGTGACTATGGCTACACCTTC; CDR3 protein: CRRGGDYGYTF
D gene: -; V gene: TRBV7-2; J gene: TRBJ2-6; clone size: -; CDR3 DNA: TGTGCCAGCAGCTTATTCCAGGGCTCCTCTGGGGCCAACGTCCTGACTTTC; CDR3 protein: CASSLFQGSSGANVLTF
D gene: TRBD1; V gene: TRBV5-1; J gene: TRBJ1-2; clone size: -; CDR3 DNA: TGCGCCAGCAGCTTGGCCCAACAGGGGGTTAGAGGCTACACCTTC; CDR3 protein: CASSLAQQGVRGYTF
D gene: TRBD2; V gene: TRBV6-5; J gene: TRBJ2-5; clone size: -; CDR3 DNA: TGTGCCAGCAGTTTCCTAGCGGAAGAGACCCAGTACTTC; CDR3 protein: CASSFLAEETQYF
D gene: -; V gene: TRBV5-1; J gene: TRBJ2-2; clone size: -; CDR3 DNA: TGCGCCAGCAGCCGGAGTGGGACCGGGGAGCTGTTTTTT; CDR3 protein: CASSRSGTGELFF
D gene: -; V gene: TRBV7-9; J gene: TRBJ1-1; clone size: -; CDR3 DNA: TGTGCCAGCAGCTTAGTTTCAGCAGGGGCTAAAGCTTTCTTT; CDR3 protein: CASSLVSAGAKAFF
D gene: -; V gene: TRBV7-3; J gene: TRBJ2-3; clone size: -; CDR3 DNA: TGTGCCAGCAGCATCACCGGGGACACAGATACGCAGTATTTT; CDR3 protein: CASSITGDTDTQYF
D gene: TRBD2; V gene: TRBV6-1; J gene: TRBJ2-7; clone size: -; CDR3 DNA: TGTGTCAGCAGGGGACTAGTGGGAGCGGGGGACGAGCAGTACTTC; CDR3 protein: CVSRGLVGAGDEQYF
D gene: TRBD1; V gene: TRBV19; J gene: TRBJ2-1; clone size: -; CDR3 DNA: TGTGCCAGTAGTATCAGGACAGGGACCGAGCAGTTCTTC; CDR3 protein: CASSIRTGTEQFF
D gene: -; V gene: TRBV30; J gene: TRBJ1-4; clone size: -; CDR3 DNA: TGTGCCTGGACTCGGGGGACTAATGAAAGACTGTTTTTT; CDR3 protein: CAWTRGTNERLFF
D gene: -; V gene: TRBV4-3; J gene: TRBJ1-1; clone size: -; CDR3 DNA: TGCGCCAGCAGCCAAGAACTGAACAGAAACATGAACACTGAAGCTTTCTTT; CDR3 protein: CASSQELNRNMNTEAFF
D gene: -; V gene: TRBV29-1; J gene: TRBJ2-7; clone size: few; CDR3 DNA: TGCAGCGTTGGTGGGAGTGAAACCATACAACAGCAGTACTTC; CDR3 protein: CSVGGSETIQQQYF
D gene: TRBD1; V gene: TRBV6-5; J gene: TRBJ1-1; clone size: -; CDR3 DNA: TGTGCCAGCAGTTGGCAGGGGGACACTGAAGCTTTCTTT; CDR3 protein: CASSWQGDTEAFF
D gene: TRBD2; V gene: TRBV4-1; J gene: TRBJ2-7; clone size: -; CDR3 DNA: TGCGCCAGCAGCCAACCCGGACTAGGCTGGGAACAGTACTTC; CDR3 protein: CASSQPGLGWEQYF
D gene: -; V gene: TRBV29-1; J gene: TRBJ1-2; clone size: -; CDR3 DNA: TGCAGCGTTTCCCCCCGAGCGGCCCCGAATGGCTACACCTTC; CDR3 protein: CSVSPRAAPNGYTF
D gene: -; V gene: TRBV27; J gene: TRBJ2-7; clone size: -; CDR3 DNA: TGTGCCAGCAGCTCGGGATTAACTCCTTACGAGCAGTACTTC; CDR3 protein: CASSSGLTPYEQYF
D gene: -; V gene: TRBV7-2; J gene: TRBJ2-1; clone size: few; CDR3 DNA: TGTGCCAGCAGCTTTTGGGGGGTAGAGCAGTTCTTC; CDR3 protein: CASSFWGVEQFF
D gene: -; V gene: TRBV5-1; J gene: TRBJ1-4; clone size: -; CDR3 DNA: TGCGCCAGCAGCTTGGTCAAGGGAGGCGAAAAACTGTTTTTT; CDR3 protein: CASSLVKGGEKLFF
D gene: TRBD2; V gene: TRBV30; J gene: TRBJ2-1; clone size: -; CDR3 DNA: TGTGCCTGGAGTGAAAGCGGGGCTCGCAATGAGCAGTTCTTC; CDR3 protein: CAWSESGARNEQFF
D gene: -; V gene: TRBV6-6; J gene: TRBJ1-1; clone size: -; CDR3 DNA: TGTGCCAGCAGTTATAGGCAGGACTTGAACACTGAAGCTTTCTTT; CDR3 protein: CASSYRQDLNTEAFF
D gene: -; V gene: TRBV4-1; J gene: TRBJ1-5; clone size: -; CDR3 DNA: TGCGCCAGCAGCCAAGATGGCACAGGCAATCAGCCCCAGCATTTT; CDR3 protein: CASSQDGTGNQPQHF
D gene: -; V gene: TRBV7-2; J gene: TRBJ2-7; clone size: -; CDR3 DNA: TGTGCCAGCAGCTTAATACAGGCATTCTCCTACGAGCAGTACTTC; CDR3 protein: CASSLIQAFSYEQYF
D gene: TRBD1; V gene: TRBV4-1; J gene: TRBJ2-1; clone size: -; CDR3 DNA: TGCGCCAGCAGCCAAGGAGGGGGCGGGTACAATGAGCAGTTCTTC; CDR3 protein: CASSQGGGGYNEQFF
D gene: -; V gene: TRBV9; J gene: TRBJ1-2; clone size: -; CDR3 DNA: TGTGCCAGCAGCGTAGGAGAAACTGGCTACACCTTC; CDR3 protein: CASSVGETGYTF
D gene: -; V gene: TRBV5-1; J gene: TRBJ1-6; clone size: -; CDR3 DNA: TGCGCCAGCAGCTTGAGGGAGCCCAATTCACCCCTCCACTTT; CDR3 protein: CASSLREPNSPLHF
D gene: -; V gene: TRBV6-6; J gene: TRBJ1-2; clone size: -; CDR3 DNA: TGTGCCAGCAGTTACGGTTTGGGGGCGAACTATGGCTACACCTTC; CDR3 protein: CASSYGLGANYGYTF
D gene: TRBD2; V gene: TRBV2; J gene: TRBJ2-5; clone size: few; CDR3 DNA: TGTGCCAGCAGTGAAGGGAGTAGCGGGGTGGAGACCCAGTACTTC; CDR3 protein: CASSEGSSGVETQYF
D gene: TRBD1; V gene: TRBV6-5; J gene: TRBJ2-1; clone size: -; CDR3 DNA: TGTGCCAGCAGGCTACCCGGGACAGCCGACTTACAGTTCTTC; CDR3 protein: CASRLPGTADLQFF
D gene: -; V gene: TRBV6-5; J gene: TRBJ1-5; clone size: -; CDR3 DNA: TGTGCCACTTGTCCTGGGGCAGGGGCCCTCGTTCCGCATTTT; CDR3 protein: CATCPGAGALVPHF
D gene: -; V gene: TRBV19; J gene: TRBJ2-7; clone size: -; CDR3 DNA: TGTGCCAGTAGCTTCCAATGGCAGGGTGGAACCTACGAGCAGTACTTC; CDR3 protein: CASSFQWQGGTYEQYF
D gene: -; V gene: TRBV10-3; J gene: TRBJ1-6; clone size: -; CDR3 DNA: TGTGCCATCAGTGTAGGGGGGGACTATAATTCACCCCTCCACTTT; CDR3 protein: CAISVGGDYNSPLHF
D gene: TRBD2; V gene: TRBV7-9; J gene: TRBJ2-1; clone size: -; CDR3 DNA: TGTGCCAGCAGCTCGGGACTAGCGGGGGGGAATGAGCAGTTCTTC; CDR3 protein: CASSSGLAGGNEQFF
D gene: TRBD1; V gene: TRBV6-1; J gene: TRBJ1-2; clone size: -; CDR3 DNA: TGTGCCAGCCCGTCCGGACAGGGCTACTATGGCTACACCTTC; CDR3 protein: CASPSGQGYYGYTF
D gene: -; V gene: TRBV18; J gene: TRBJ1-1; clone size: few; CDR3 DNA: TGTGCCAGCTCAAATACAGGGTCGGAAGCTTTCTTT; CDR3 protein: CASSNTGSEAFF
D gene: TRBD1; V gene: TRBV4-1; J gene: TRBJ1-6; clone size: -; CDR3 DNA: TGCGCCAGCAGCCCGTCCCGGGACAGGCCCAATTCACCCCTCCACTTT; CDR3 protein: CASSPSRDRPNSPLHF
D gene: -; V gene: TRBV20-1; J gene: TRBJ1-2; clone size: -; CDR3 DNA: TGCAGTGCCGTTACTAGGAGTGGCTACACCTTC; CDR3 protein: CSAVTRSGYTF
D gene: TRBD1; V gene: TRBV25-1; J gene: TRBJ1-5; clone size: -; CDR3 DNA: TGTGCCAGCAGTGAATCGGGCAGGGGGGCCAATCAGCCCCAGCATTTT; CDR3 protein: CASSESGRGANQPQHF
D gene: -; V gene: TRBV27; J gene: TRBJ1-1; clone size: once; CDR3 DNA: TGTGCCAGCAGTTCCCCGAGGCGGAACACTGAAGCTTTCTTT; CDR3 protein: CASSSPRRNTEAFF
D gene: TRBD1; V gene: TRBV2; J gene: TRBJ1-2; clone size: -; CDR3 DNA: TGTGCCAGAGCCGCGACAGGGGTCCCCTATGGCTACACCTTC; CDR3 protein: CARAATGVPYGYTF
D gene: TRBD1; V gene: TRBV27; J gene: TRBJ2-5; clone size: -; CDR3 DNA: TGTGCCAGCAGTTATGCCGGGACAGGGGGAGAGACCCAGTACTTC; CDR3 protein: CASSYAGTGGETQYF
D gene: TRBD1; V gene: TRBV5-4; J gene: TRBJ2-3; clone size: -; CDR3 DNA: TGTGCCAGCAGCTTGGCCCGGGACAGGGGGCGAGATACGCAGTATTTT; CDR3 protein: CASSLARDRGRDTQYF
D gene: -; V gene: TRBV23-1; J gene: TRBJ2-7; clone size: -; CDR3 DNA: TGCGCCAGCAGTCAATGCAGGGGAATATACGAGCAGTACTTC; CDR3 protein: CASSQCRGIYEQYF
D gene: -; V gene: TRBV9; J gene: TRBJ1-1; clone size: -; CDR3 DNA: TGTGCCAGCACGTCAATAACAGGAGACGCTTTCTTT; CDR3 protein: CASTSITGDAFF
D gene: TRBD1; V gene: TRBV5-5; J gene: TRBJ1-6; clone size: few; CDR3 DNA: TGTGCCAGCAGCTTGAGACAGGGTGCTTCACCCCTCCACTTT; CDR3 protein: CASSLRQGASPLHF
D gene: TRBD1; V gene: TRBV7-2; J gene: TRBJ1-3; clone size: -; CDR3 DNA: TGTGCCAGCAGCACCGGGACAGCCTCTGGAAACACCATATATTTT; CDR3 protein: CASSTGTASGNTIYF
D gene: TRBD1; V gene: TRBV19; J gene: TRBJ2-5; clone size: -; CDR3 DNA: TGTGCCACTAGGCGGACAGGGAACCAAGAGACCCAGTACTTC; CDR3 protein: CATRRTGNQETQYF
D gene: -; V gene: TRBV7-9; J gene: TRBJ2-7; clone size: -; CDR3 DNA: TGTGCCAGCAGTCTTACAGCCTACGAGCAGTACTTC; CDR3 protein: CASSLTAYEQYF
D gene: TRBD2; V gene: TRBV4-3; J gene: TRBJ2-7; clone size: -; CDR3 DNA: TGCGCCAGCAGCCAAAGGGTGGCGGGGGCCTACGAGCAGTACTTC; CDR3 protein: CASSQRVAGAYEQYF